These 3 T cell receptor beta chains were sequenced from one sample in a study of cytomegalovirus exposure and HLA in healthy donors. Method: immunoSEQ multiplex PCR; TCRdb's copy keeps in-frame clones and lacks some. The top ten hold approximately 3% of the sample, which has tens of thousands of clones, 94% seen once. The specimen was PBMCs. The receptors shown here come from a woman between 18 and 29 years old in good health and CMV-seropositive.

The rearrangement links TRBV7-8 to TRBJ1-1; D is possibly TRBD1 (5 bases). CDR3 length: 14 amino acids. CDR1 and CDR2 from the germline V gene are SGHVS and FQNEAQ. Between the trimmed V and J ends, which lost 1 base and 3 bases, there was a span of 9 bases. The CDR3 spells CASSLGGYDTEAFF. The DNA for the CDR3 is TGTGCCAGCAGCTTAGGGGGCTACGACACTGAAGCTTTCTTT.

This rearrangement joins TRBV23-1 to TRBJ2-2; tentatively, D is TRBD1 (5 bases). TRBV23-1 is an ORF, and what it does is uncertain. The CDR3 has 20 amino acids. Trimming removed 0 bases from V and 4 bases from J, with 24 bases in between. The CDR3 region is CASSQSLASRRFQGTGELFF. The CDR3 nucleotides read TGCGCCAGCAGTCAATCTTTGGCCAGCAGGCGATTCCAGGGCACCGGGGAGCTGTTTTTT.

The CDR3 DNA reads TGTGCCAGCAGCTTGCTGGCAGGGGCTCGGTGGAACACTGAAGCTTTCTTT. It codes for CASSLLAGARWNTEAFF. The gene calls are TRBV5-6 and TRBJ1-1; D is perhaps TRBD1 (6 bases). The CDR3 totals 17 residues. Between the trimmed V and J ends, which lost 1 base and 1 base, there was a span of 17 bases. Germline values: CDR1 SGHDT, CDR2 YYEEEE. Full variable domain (rest looked up from reference TRBV5-6 and TRBJ1-1): DAGVTQSPTHLIKTRGQQVTLRCSPKSGHDTVSWYQQALGQGPQFIFQYYEEEERQRGNFPDRFSGHQFPNYSSELNVNALLLGDSALYLCASSLLAGARWNTEAFFGQGTRLTVV.